The 5 T cell receptor beta chains reported below all come from one sample, sequenced in a study of blood T cell repertoires in COVID-19. The repertoire was sequenced with immunoSEQ multiplex PCR; TCRdb's copy has only in-frame clones and lacks some. Here the sample spans over 200,000 clones, approximately 88% being singletons. The sample consisted of peripheral blood. The receptors here all came from a man aged 40-55 years with acute or convalescent COVID-19.

The CDR3 region is CASSLAGATDTQYF. In nucleotides, the CDR3 is TGTGCCAGCAGCTTGGCGGGAGCTACAGATACGCAGTATTTT. The chain recombines TRBV11-3 with TRBJ2-3, with TRBD2 identical over 7 bases. The CDR3 is 14 residues long. Germline CDR1 and CDR2: SGHNT and YENEEA. After removal of 3 bases from V and 3 bases from J, the junction contained 3 bases not matched to a gene.

Worth noting for this clone: Compared with germline, one end of the junction differs, possibly owing to a read error. This chain links TRBV7-2 with TRBJ1-1; 7 bases line up with TRBD1. Germline CDR1 SGHTA, CDR2 FQGNSA. This CDR3 contains 15 residues. CDR3 in amino acids: CASSVATGRFTEAFF. Here the CDR3 DNA reads TGTGCCAGCAGCGTAGCGACAGGGAGGTTCACTGAAGCTTTCTTT.

The rearrangement joins TRBV4-1 to TRBJ1-1; possibly TRBD1 for D (5 bases). Looked up from germline, CDR1 is MGHRA and CDR2 is YSYEKL. The CDR3 is 15 amino acids. Trimming left V 5 bases short and J 2 bases short, with 15 bases between. The CDR3 sequence: CASSEPTETNTEAFF. The CDR3 nucleotides are TGCGCCAGCAGCGAACCGACAGAGACTAACACTGAAGCTTTCTTT.

This chain links TRBV7-6 with TRBJ2-5; TRBD1 aligns across 8 bases. J was trimmed by 1 base and V by 1 base; bases with no gene match: 8. The CDR3 runs to 17 residues. Germline V CDR1 and CDR2: SGHVS, FNYEAQ. The CDR3 sequence is CASSLVNTGTGQETQYF. For the CDR3, the DNA is TGTGCCAGCAGCTTAGTGAACACGGGGACAGGCCAAGAGACCCAGTACTTC.

The gene calls are TRBV19 and TRBJ2-3; 15 bases line up with TRBD2. The CDR3 consists of 18 residues. CDR1 LNHDA and CDR2 SQIVND come from the germline V gene (reference sequence). The V and J ends lost 3 bases and 1 base, in that order; junction bases with no gene match: 5. The CDR3 is CASSMGLAGGGGTDTQYF. The CDR3 coding sequence is TGTGCCAGTAGTATGGGACTAGCGGGAGGAGGAGGCACAGATACGCAGTATTTT.